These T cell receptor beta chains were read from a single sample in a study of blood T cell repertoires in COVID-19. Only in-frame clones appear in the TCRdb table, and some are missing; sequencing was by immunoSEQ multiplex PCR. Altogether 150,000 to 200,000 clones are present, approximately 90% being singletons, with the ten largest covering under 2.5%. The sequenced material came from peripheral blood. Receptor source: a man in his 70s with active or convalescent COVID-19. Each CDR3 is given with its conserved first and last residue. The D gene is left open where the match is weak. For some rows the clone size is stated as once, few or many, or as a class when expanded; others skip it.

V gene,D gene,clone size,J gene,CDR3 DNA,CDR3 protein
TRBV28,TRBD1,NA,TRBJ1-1,TGTGCCAGCAGCACTCAGGGGGAAGGGACTGAAGCTTTCTTT,CASSTQGEGTEAFF
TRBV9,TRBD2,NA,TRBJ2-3,TGTGCCAGCAGCGTCGGGGGGGCAGATACGCAGTATTTT,CASSVGGADTQYF
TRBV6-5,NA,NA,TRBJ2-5,TGTGCCAGCAGACCATCTAGACTCGGAGAGACCCAGTACTTC,CASRPSRLGETQYF
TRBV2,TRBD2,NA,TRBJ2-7,TGTGCCAGCAGTGAAGCGCTTGGTGGACTAGCGGGAAGGTACGAGCAGTACTTC,CASSEALGGLAGRYEQYF
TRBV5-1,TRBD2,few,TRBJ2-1,TGCGCCAGCAGTCGGGGCGGGAGCTCCTACAATGAGCAGTTCTTC,CASSRGGSSYNEQFF
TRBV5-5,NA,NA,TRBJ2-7,TGTGCCAGCAGCCCCCTTGCGATCTCCTACGAGCAGTACTTC,CASSPLAISYEQYF
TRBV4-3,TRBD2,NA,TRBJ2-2,TGCGCCAGCAGCCAAGGGAGGGGCGGGAGAGGGACCGGGGAGCTGTTTTTT,CASSQGRGGRGTGELFF
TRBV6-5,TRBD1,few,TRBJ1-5,TGTGCCAGCAGGGACAGGGGCGGGCCCCAGCATTTT,CASRDRGGPQHF
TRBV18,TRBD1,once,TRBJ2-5,TGTGCCAGCTCACCCGGGACAGGGTCTGAGACCCAGTACTTC,CASSPGTGSETQYF
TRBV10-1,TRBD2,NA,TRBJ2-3,TGCGCCAGCAGTGAGTCTCAAGCGGGGGGGCTTGATACGCAGTATTTT,CASSESQAGGLDTQYF
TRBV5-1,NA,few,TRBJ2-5,TGCGCCAGCAGCACACCCCAAGGGGGGGGCCGAGCGGGGACCCAGTACTTC,CASSTPQGGGRAGTQYF
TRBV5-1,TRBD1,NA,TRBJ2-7,TGCGCCAGCAGCCCCCAGGACAGGGGCGAGCAGTACTTC,CASSPQDRGEQYF
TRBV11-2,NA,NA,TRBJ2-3,TGTGCCAGCGCACTGGCGGTTTCTAGCACAGATACGCAGTATTTT,CASALAVSSTDTQYF
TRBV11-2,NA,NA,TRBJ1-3,TGTGCCAGCAGCGCTTGGTTGGGCATGAGCTCTGGAAACACCATATATTTT,CASSAWLGMSSGNTIYF
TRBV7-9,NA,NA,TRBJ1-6,TGTGCCAGCAGCCCGTCGGGGGAAACCCTCCACTTT,CASSPSGETLHF
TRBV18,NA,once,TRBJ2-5,TGTGCCAGCTCACCACCGGCAGGGCTGGGAGAGACCCAGTACTTC,CASSPPAGLGETQYF
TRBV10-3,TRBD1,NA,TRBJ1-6,TGTGCCATCAGTGAGTCCGGACAGGGGATGGCCTCCTATAATTCACCCCTCCACTTT,CAISESGQGMASYNSPLHF
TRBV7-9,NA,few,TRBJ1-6,TGTGCCAGCAGCCAGGACGGAGGTAATTCACCCCTCCACTTT,CASSQDGGNSPLHF
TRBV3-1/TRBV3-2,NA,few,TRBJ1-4,TGTGCCAGCAGCCAAGTGACAGCCTACGAAAGGGAAAAACTGTTTTTT,CASSQVTAYEREKLFF
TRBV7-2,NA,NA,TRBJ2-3,TGTGCCAGCAGCCCAACTAGCCTGCCAGATACGCAGTATTTT,CASSPTSLPDTQYF
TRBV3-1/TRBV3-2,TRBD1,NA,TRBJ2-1,TGTGCCAGCAGGGGGGGACAGGATTCCTACAATGAGCAGTTCTTC,CASRGGQDSYNEQFF
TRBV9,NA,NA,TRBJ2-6,TGTGCCAGCACCCAAGGGGTTGGGGCCAACGTCCTGACTTTC,CASTQGVGANVLTF
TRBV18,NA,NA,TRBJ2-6,TGTGCCAGCTCACCACCGCCACAGGGTGTGGGTGGGGCCAACGTCCTGACTTTC,CASSPPPQGVGGANVLTF
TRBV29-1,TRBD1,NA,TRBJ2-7,TGCAGCGTTGAGGATCGACAGGGCCCCTACGAGCAGTACTTC,CSVEDRQGPYEQYF
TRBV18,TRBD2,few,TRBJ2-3,TGTGCCAGCTCATTGACTAGCACTCCAGATACGCAGTATTTT,CASSLTSTPDTQYF
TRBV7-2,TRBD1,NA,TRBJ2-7,TGTGCCAGCAGCTTTCACCCGGGACAGGGGGCCTACGAGCAGTACTTC,CASSFHPGQGAYEQYF
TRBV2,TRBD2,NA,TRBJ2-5,TGTGCCAGCTCCAAAGACGGGGGGACCCAAGAGACCCAGTACTTC,CASSKDGGTQETQYF
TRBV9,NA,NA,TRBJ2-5,TGTGCCAGCAGCGCGGATTTACAGGGTACCTACCAAGAGACCCAGTACTTC,CASSADLQGTYQETQYF
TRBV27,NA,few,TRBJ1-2,TGTGCCAGTTCCCCCCAGGGACTCTATGGCTACACCTTC,CASSPQGLYGYTF
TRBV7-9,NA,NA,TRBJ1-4,TGTGCCAGCAGCTTATCCAGTTCTAATGAAAAACTGTTTTTT,CASSLSSSNEKLFF
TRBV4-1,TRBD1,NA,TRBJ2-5,TGCGCCAGCAGCTTTCAGGGGGCCCAAGAGACCCAGTACTTC,CASSFQGAQETQYF
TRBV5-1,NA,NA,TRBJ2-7,TGCGCCAGCAGCGCACAGGGCTTAGGCTACGAGCAGTACTTC,CASSAQGLGYEQYF
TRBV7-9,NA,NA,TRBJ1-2,TGTGCCAGCAGCCAGGAGGGGACCAACTATGGCTACACCTTC,CASSQEGTNYGYTF
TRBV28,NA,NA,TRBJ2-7,TGTGCCAGCAGTTCCCCTCAGACAGTCCCCTCCTACGAGCAGTACTTC,CASSSPQTVPSYEQYF
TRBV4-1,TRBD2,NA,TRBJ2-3,TGCGCCAGCAGCCAAGATAGTGGGGGGGGGAGCACAGATACGCAGTATTTT,CASSQDSGGGSTDTQYF
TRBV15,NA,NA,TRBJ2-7,TGTGCCACCAGCAGAGATGGTAGCTACGAGCAGTACTTC,CATSRDGSYEQYF
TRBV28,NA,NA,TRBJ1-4,TGTGCCAGCAGTCCCCCGGGACAAATTAATGAAAAACTGTTTTTT,CASSPPGQINEKLFF
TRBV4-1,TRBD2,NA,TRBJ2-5,TGCGCCAGCAGCCAGGGTACTAGCGGGACCGTCCAAGAGACCCAGTACTTC,CASSQGTSGTVQETQYF
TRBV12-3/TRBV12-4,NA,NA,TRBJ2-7,TGTGCCAGCAGTTTGACAGTCTCCTACGAGCAGTACTTC,CASSLTVSYEQYF
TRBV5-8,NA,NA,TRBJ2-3,TGTGCCAGCAGCCTCCCCCGGGATGGGGGCACAGATACGCAGTATTTT,CASSLPRDGGTDTQYF